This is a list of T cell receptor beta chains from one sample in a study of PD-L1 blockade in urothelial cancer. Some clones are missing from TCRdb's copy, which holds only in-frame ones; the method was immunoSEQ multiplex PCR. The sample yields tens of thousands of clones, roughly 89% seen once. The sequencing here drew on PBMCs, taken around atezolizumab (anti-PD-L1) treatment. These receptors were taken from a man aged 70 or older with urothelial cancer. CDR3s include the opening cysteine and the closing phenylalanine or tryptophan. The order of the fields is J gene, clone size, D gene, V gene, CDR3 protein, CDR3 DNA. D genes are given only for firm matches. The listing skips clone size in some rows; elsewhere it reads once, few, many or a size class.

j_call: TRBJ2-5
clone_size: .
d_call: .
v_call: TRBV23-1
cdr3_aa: CASSQSMGREEETQYF
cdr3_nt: TGCGCCAGCAGTCAATCGATGGGCAGGGAGGAAGAGACCCAGTACTTC

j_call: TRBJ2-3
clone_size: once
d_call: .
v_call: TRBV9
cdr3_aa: CASSPVYRERSTDTQYF
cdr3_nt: TGTGCCAGCAGCCCCGTCTACCGGGAGCGGAGCACAGATACGCAGTATTTT

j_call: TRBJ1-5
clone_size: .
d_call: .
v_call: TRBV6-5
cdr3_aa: CASSTGGNQPQHF
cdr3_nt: TGTGCCAGCAGCACCGGAGGGAATCAGCCCCAGCATTTT

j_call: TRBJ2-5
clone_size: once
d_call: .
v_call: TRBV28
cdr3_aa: CASRLGRGYQETQYF
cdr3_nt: TGTGCCAGCAGGCTTGGCAGGGGATACCAAGAGACCCAGTACTTC

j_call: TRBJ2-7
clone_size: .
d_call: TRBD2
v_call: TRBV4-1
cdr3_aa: CASSQEKAGAHEQYF
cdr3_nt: TGCGCCAGCAGCCAGGAAAAAGCGGGAGCCCACGAGCAGTACTTC

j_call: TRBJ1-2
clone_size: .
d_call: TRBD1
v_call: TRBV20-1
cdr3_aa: CSARQGHGYTF
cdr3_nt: TGCAGTGCTCGACAGGGACATGGCTACACCTTC

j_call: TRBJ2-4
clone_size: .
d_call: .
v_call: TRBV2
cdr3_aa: CASSLRRENIQYF
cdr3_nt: TGTGCCAGCAGTCTGAGGCGGGAAAACATTCAGTACTTC

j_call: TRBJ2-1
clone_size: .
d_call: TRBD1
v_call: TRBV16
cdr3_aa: CASSRAGGEYNEQFF
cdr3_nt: TGTGCCAGCAGCCGAGCAGGGGGCGAATATAATGAGCAGTTCTTC

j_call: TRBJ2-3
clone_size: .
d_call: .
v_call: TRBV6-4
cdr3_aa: CASSVWGGDTQYF
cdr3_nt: TGTGCCAGCAGTGTTTGGGGCGGAGATACGCAGTATTTT

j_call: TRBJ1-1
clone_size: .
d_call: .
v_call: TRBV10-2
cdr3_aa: CASGGGLGNTEAFF
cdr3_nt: TGCGCCAGTGGGGGAGGTTTAGGGAACACTGAAGCTTTCTTT

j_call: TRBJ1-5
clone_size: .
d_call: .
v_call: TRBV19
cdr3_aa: CASSIRSADQPQHF
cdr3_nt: TGTGCCAGTAGTATACGGTCCGCGGATCAGCCCCAGCATTTT

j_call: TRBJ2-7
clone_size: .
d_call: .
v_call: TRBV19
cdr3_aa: CASSPRLGLTYEQYF
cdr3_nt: TGTGCCAGTAGTCCCAGACTAGGGTTAACCTACGAGCAGTACTTC

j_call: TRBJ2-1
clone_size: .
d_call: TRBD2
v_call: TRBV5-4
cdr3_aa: CASSLPSGSSYNEQFF
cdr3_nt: TGTGCCAGCAGCTTGCCTAGCGGGAGCTCCTACAATGAGCAGTTCTTC

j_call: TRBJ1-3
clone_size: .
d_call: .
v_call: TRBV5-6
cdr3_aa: CASSFGGAGNTIYF
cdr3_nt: TGTGCCAGCAGCTTCGGGGGAGCTGGAAACACCATATATTTT

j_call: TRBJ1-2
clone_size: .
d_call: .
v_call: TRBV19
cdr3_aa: CASTLTGEGRYNGYTF
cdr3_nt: TGTGCCAGTACCCTTACCGGGGAGGGCAGGTATAATGGCTACACCTTC

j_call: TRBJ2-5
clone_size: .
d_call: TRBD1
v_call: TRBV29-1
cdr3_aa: CSVGQGEGAQYF
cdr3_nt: TGCAGCGTTGGACAGGGGGAAGGAGCCCAGTACTTC

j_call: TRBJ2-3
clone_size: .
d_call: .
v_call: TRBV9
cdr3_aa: CASSPDLASADTQYF
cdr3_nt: TGTGCCAGCAGCCCCGACCTCGCCAGCGCAGATACGCAGTATTTT

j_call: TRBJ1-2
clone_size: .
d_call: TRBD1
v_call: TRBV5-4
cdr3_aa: CASSFGTANYGYTF
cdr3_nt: TGTGCCAGCAGCTTTGGGACAGCTAACTATGGCTACACCTTC

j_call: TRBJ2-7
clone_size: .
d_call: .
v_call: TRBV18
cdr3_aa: CASSPGIQGDYEQYF
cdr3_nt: TGTGCCAGCTCACCGGGCATACAGGGAGACTACGAGCAGTACTTC

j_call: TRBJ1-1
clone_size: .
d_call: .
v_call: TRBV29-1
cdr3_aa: CSAKRGVPNTEAFF
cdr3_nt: TGCAGTGCAAAACGGGGGGTCCCGAACACTGAAGCTTTCTTT

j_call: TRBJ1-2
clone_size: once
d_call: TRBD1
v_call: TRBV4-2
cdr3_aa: CASSQGGTGDIYGYTF
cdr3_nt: TGTGCCAGCAGCCAGGGTGGGACAGGCGATATTTATGGCTACACCTTC

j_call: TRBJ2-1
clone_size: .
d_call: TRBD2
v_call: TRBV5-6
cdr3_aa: CASSSVTSGEYNEQFF
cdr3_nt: TGTGCCAGCAGCTCGGTGACTAGCGGAGAATACAATGAGCAGTTCTTC

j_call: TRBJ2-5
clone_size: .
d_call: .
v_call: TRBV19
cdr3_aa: CASNAGTANLQETQYF
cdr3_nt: TGTGCCAGCAATGCGGGGACAGCGAATCTCCAAGAGACCCAGTACTTC

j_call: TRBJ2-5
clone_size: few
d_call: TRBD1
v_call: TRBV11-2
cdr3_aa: CASSPYRGETQYF
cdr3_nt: TGTGCCAGCAGCCCGTACAGGGGCGAGACCCAGTACTTC

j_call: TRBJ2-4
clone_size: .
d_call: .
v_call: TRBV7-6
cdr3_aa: CASSLNPRGSPGTDIQYF
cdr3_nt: TGTGCCAGCAGCTTAAACCCCCGGGGGAGCCCCGGCACGGACATTCAGTACTTC

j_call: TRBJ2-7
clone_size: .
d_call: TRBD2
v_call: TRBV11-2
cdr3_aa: CASSPAGGPYEQYF
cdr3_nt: TGTGCCAGCAGCCCCGCGGGAGGACCCTACGAGCAGTACTTC

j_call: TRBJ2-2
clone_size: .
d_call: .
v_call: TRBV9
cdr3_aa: CASSPRGGNTGELFF
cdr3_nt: TGTGCCAGCAGCCCTAGGGGCGGGAACACCGGGGAGCTGTTTTTT

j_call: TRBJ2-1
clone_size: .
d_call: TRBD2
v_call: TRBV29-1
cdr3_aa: CSVGFSLAGGPFF
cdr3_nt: TGCAGCGTTGGGTTCTCTTTAGCGGGAGGGCCTTTCTTC

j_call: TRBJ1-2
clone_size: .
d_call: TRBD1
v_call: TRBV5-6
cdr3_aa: CASSSPGQGGNYGYTF
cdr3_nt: TGTGCCAGCAGCTCGCCGGGACAGGGCGGAAACTATGGCTACACCTTC

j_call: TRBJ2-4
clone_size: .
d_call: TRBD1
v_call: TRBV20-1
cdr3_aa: CSARDPQGEIF
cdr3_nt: TGCAGTGCTAGAGATCCCCAGGGGGAAATCTTC

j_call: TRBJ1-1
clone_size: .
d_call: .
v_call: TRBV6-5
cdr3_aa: CASRPHREEAFF
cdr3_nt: TGTGCCAGCAGACCCCACAGGGAGGAAGCTTTCTTT

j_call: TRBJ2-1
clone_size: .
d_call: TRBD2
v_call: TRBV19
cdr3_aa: CASSRLAGNRAEQFF
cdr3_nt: TGTGCCAGTAGTCGACTAGCGGGAAATCGTGCTGAGCAGTTCTTC

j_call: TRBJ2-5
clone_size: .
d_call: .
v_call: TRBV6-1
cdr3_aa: CASAWNREAQETQYF
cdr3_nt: TGTGCCAGCGCCTGGAACAGGGAAGCACAAGAGACCCAGTACTTC

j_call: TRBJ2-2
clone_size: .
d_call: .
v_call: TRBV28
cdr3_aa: CASSLLRGSGELFF
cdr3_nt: TGTGCCAGCAGTCTCTTGAGGGGGTCCGGGGAGCTGTTTTTT

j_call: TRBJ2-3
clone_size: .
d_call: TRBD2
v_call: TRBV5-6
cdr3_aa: CASSLRLLAGFTSTDTQYF
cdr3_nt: TGTGCCAGCAGCTTGAGGTTACTAGCGGGTTTCACTAGCACAGATACGCAGTATTTT